The 16 T cell receptor beta chains below were found in one sample sequenced in a study of CD4 T cells in relation to SARS-CoV-2 and coronaviruses. Unexposed donor CD4+ T cells date from about 2011-2018, before the COVID-19 pandemic. After ten to eleven days of culture, CD4+ T cells were isolated. Their cognate antigens are unknown. Libraries were prepared by immunoSEQ multiplex PCR; TCRdb keeps only in-frame clonotypes and omits some of them. The sample consists of approximately 20,000 clones, approximately 68% of them appearing once. Input material: CD4+ T cells from PBMCs, cultured in vitro. The origin of the receptors is a human donor in good health.

The sample holds a few counts of this clone. The genes are TRBV2 and TRBJ2-3; TRBD1 matches 9 bases. The CDR3 is made up of 12 amino acids. Germline loops: CDR1 SNHLY, CDR2 FYNNEI. Germline trimming cut 6 bases from V and 14 bases from J; bases unmatched to any gene: 9. The CDR3 region is CASRDRGPFGYF. In DNA form, the CDR3 reads TGTGCCAGCAGGGACAGGGGCCCTTTCGGGTATTTT.

The chain carries TRBV5-8 and TRBJ2-1; 12 positions agree with TRBD2. Germline CDR1 and CDR2: SGHTS and YDEGEE. The CDR3 sequence is 14 residues long. J gave up 6 bases and V 5 bases, and 3 bases lay outside the gene matches. The CDR3 nucleotides read TGTGCCAGCAGAGGACTAGCGGGAAGCAATGAGCAGTTCTTC. It yields the protein CASRGLAGSNEQFF.

This clone has just a few counts. The gene calls are TRBV29-1 and TRBJ1-3; no clear D. The CDR3 covers 13 residues. Between the trimmed V and J ends, which lost 6 bases and 0 bases, there was a span of 9 bases. Per the germline V gene, CDR1 is SQVTM and CDR2 is ANQGSEA. CDR3 sequence: CSVGDSSGNTIYF. CDR3 coding DNA: TGCAGCGTCGGGGATTCCTCTGGAAACACCATATATTTT.

This chain links TRBV5-1 with TRBJ2-5; 8 nucleotides agree with TRBD2. J lost 5 bases, V lost 4 bases, and 7 bases had no gene match. The length of the CDR3 is 14 residues. The V gene's germline CDR1 is SGHRS and CDR2 YFSETQ. This CDR3 is CASSGPGLGETQYF. The CDR3 region has the DNA TGCGCCAGCAGCGGACCGGGACTAGGGGAGACCCAGTACTTC.

This chain connects TRBV9 to TRBJ2-6; unclear D gene. Germline values: CDR1 SGDLS, CDR2 YYNGEE. Deletions cut 0 bases from V and 0 bases from J, with 7 bases between. The CDR3 spans 16 residues. CDR3 nucleotides: TGTGCCAGCAGCGTAGCCGGACCCTCTGGGGCCAACGTCCTGACTTTC. Encoded protein: CASSVAGPSGANVLTF.

V and J are TRBV3-1 (or the pseudogene TRBV3-2) and TRBJ1-5, with TRBD1 matching over 8 bases. Trimming at V came to 4 bases and at J to 0 bases, leaving 8 bases not matched to a gene. In germline, CDR1 is LGHDT, CDR2 YNNKEL (reference sequence). The CDR3 has 17 amino acids. The CDR3 DNA is TGTGCCAGCAGCCTACGACTCAGGGGGCATAGCAATCAGCCCCAGCATTTT. This sequence encodes CASSLRLRGHSNQPQHF.

The chain uses TRBV27 and TRBJ2-1; TRBD1 matches 11 bases. V dropped 5 bases and J dropped 10; count of bases not matched to a gene: 7. CDR3 length equals 14 residues. Germline loops: CDR1 MNHEY, CDR2 SMNVEV (reference sequence). CDR3 nucleotides: TGTGCCAGCAGTCCCGGACAGGGGGCGTGGGAGCAGTTCTTC. It specifies CASSPGQGAWEQFF.

This clone has a handful of counts. The genes are TRBV6-5 and TRBJ1-5, with D tentatively TRBD1 (6 bases). V lost 6 bases, J lost 0 bases, and 12 bases lay in between. In germline, CDR1 is MNHEY, CDR2 SVGAGI. The CDR3 extends over 15 amino acids. The CDR3 region has the DNA TGTGCCAGCAGCAGACAGGACAATAGCAATCAGCCCCAGCATTTT. It encodes CASSRQDNSNQPQHF.

This clone was detected only a few times. In DNA, the CDR3 is TGTGCCAGCACCCCCAAGGTTAAGCCCCAGCATTTT. Amino acids: CASTPKVKPQHF. The chain carries TRBV12-3 or TRBV12-4 and TRBJ1-5, with D uncertain. The CDR3 runs 12 residues. The V gene lost 7 bases and the J gene lost 8 bases, with 12 bases spanning the gap.

This clone has just a few counts. The V call is TRBV4-3, the J call TRBJ1-6; 7 bases are shared with TRBD1. Per the germline V gene, CDR1 is LGHNA and CDR2 is YSLEER. The CDR3 runs to 15 residues. The V and J ends lost 0 bases and 10 bases, in that order; junction bases with no gene match: 6. The CDR3 region has the DNA TGCGCCAGCAGCCAAGATACAGGGGTAGAGTCACCCCTCCACTTT. This translates into CASSQDTGVESPLHF.

The V and J genes are TRBV4-1 and TRBJ2-2; D unclear. Germline assignment: CDR1 MGHRA and CDR2 YSYEKL. The CDR3 is 12 amino acids. V gave up 3 bases and J gave up 8 bases, with 7 bases separating them. CDR3 in DNA: TGCGCCAGCAGCCAGTTGTGGGGGGAGCTGTTTTTT. It yields the protein CASSQLWGELFF.

The chain combines TRBV7-2 with TRBJ2-7, with 14 bases matching TRBD2. The germline V gene encodes CDR1 SGHTA and CDR2 FQGNSA. The CDR3 is made up of 16 amino acids. J gave up 3 bases and V 1 base, and 2 bases lay outside the gene matches. CDR3 nucleotide sequence: TGTGCCAGCAGCTTAGTAGGGACTAGCGGGAGCTACGAGCAGTACTTC. It translates to CASSLVGTSGSYEQYF.

In nucleotides, the CDR3 is TGTGCCAGCAGCCCCCCGGGTCACCCTGAAGCTTTCTTT. Protein: CASSPPGHPEAFF. The rearrangement uses TRBV12-3 or TRBV12-4 and TRBJ1-1; D is undetermined. The CDR3 is 13 amino acids. The germline V and J ends were trimmed by 6 bases and 6 bases, with 14 bases remaining between them.

V is TRBV7-2 and J is TRBJ1-2; D remains ambiguous. Trimming removed 3 bases at V and 8 bases at J, with 7 bases between. CDR3 length equals 11 residues. From germline, CDR1 is SGHTA and CDR2 FQGNSA. The CDR3 here is CASSLGFGYTF. Here the CDR3 DNA reads TGTGCCAGCAGCTTGGGGTTCGGCTACACCTTC.

This chain links TRBV3-1 (or the pseudogene TRBV3-2) with TRBJ2-3; weak D call: TRBD2 (5 bases). V lost 2 bases and J lost 5, with 17 bases in between. The germline V gene has CDR1 LGHDT and CDR2 YNNKEL (reference sequence). There are 16 residues in the CDR3. The CDR3 DNA is TGTGCCAGCAGCCAAAATGAGGCAGAGCGGATAGATACGCAGTATTTT. It is translated as CASSQNEAERIDTQYF.

The chain has TRBV6-5 and TRBJ2-3; 9 bases line up with TRBD1. The germline gives CDR1 MNHEY, CDR2 SVGAGI. V gave up 6 bases and J gave up 1 base; unmatched junction bases: 5. This CDR3 contains 15 residues. The CDR3 reads CASRDRGVRTDTQYF. In DNA form, the CDR3 reads TGTGCCAGCAGGGACAGGGGAGTCCGCACAGATACGCAGTATTTT.